This TCR beta chain appears in the sequencing data of a study of blood T cell repertoires in COVID-19. Produced via immunoSEQ multiplex PCR; TCRdb's table is partial and in-frame only. The sample shows approximately 270,000 clones, roughly nine tenths of them seen only once. The CDR3 loop spans 13 amino acids. Germline loops: CDR1 SEHNR, CDR2 FQNEAQ (reference sequence). J lost 1 base, V lost 5 bases, and 1 base had no gene match. The sample was PBMCs or T cells enriched from blood (not recorded which). This sequence was found in a human donor in a cohort exposed to, infected with or recovered from COVID-19 (not recorded which). The donor label of this sample is uncertain. The V call is TRBV7-9, the J call TRBJ2-5; TRBD1 matches at 7 bases. The CDR3 region is CASSRQGQETQYF. The DNA of the CDR3 is TGTGCCAGCAGCCGACAGGGCCAAGAGACCCAGTACTTC.